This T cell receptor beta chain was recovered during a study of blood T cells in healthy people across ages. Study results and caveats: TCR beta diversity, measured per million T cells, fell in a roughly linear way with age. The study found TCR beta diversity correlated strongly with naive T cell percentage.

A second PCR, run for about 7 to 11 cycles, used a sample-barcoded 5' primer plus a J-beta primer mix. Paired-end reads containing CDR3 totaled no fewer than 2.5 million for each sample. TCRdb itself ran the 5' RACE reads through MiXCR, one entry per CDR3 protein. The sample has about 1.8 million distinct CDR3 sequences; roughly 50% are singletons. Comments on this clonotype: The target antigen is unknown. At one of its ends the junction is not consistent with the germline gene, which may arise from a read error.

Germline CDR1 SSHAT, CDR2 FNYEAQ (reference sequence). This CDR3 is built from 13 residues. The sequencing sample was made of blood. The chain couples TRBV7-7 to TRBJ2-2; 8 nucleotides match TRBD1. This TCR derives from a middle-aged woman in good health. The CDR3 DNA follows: TGTGCTAGCAGCTACGACAGGGGCCGGGAGCTGTTTTTT. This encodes CASSYDRGRELFF.